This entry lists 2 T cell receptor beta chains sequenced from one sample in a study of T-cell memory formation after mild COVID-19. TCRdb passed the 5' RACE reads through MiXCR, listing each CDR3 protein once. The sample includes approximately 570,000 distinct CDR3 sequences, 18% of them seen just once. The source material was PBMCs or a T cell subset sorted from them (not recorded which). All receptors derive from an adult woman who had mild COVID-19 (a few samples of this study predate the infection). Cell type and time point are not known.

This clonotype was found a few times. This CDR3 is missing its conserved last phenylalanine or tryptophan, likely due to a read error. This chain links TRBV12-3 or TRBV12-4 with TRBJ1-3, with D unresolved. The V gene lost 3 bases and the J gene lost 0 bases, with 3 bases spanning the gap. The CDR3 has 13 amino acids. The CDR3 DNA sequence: TGTGCCAGCAGTTTCAACTCTGGAAACACCATATATATT. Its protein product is CASSFNSGNTIYI.

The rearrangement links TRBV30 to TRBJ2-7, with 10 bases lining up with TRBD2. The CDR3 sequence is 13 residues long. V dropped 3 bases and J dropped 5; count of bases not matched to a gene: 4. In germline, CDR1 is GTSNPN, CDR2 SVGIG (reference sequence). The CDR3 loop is CAWREAGGDEQYF. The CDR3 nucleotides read TGTGCCTGGAGGGAAGCGGGAGGGGACGAGCAGTACTTC.